The 15 T cell receptor beta chains below all came from one sample that was sequenced in a study of cytotoxic CD8 clonotypes in ibrutinib-treated CLL. Clones were sequenced by immunoSEQ multiplex PCR, and TCRdb holds only the in-frame ones, with some missing. This sample has about 300,000 clones, with roughly three quarters found just once. The sequenced sample was PBMCs, obtained at disease progression, from a patient treated with ibrutinib. These receptors were taken from a human donor with chronic lymphocytic leukemia.

The table lists this clone with a count of one. This chain uses TRBV10-1 with TRBJ2-1; the match to TRBD2 covers 10 bases. CDR1 WNHNN and CDR2 SYGVQD come from the germline V gene (reference sequence). This CDR3 comprises 17 residues. V shed 2 bases and J 1 base; nucleotides not matched to a gene: 5. CDR3 in DNA: TGCGCCAGCAGTGAGAGTCTAGCGGGGGTGTCCTACAATGAGCAGTTCTTC. This encodes CASSESLAGVSYNEQFF.

This clone was seen only a few times. This rearrangement joins TRBV6-1 to TRBJ2-5; D gene ambiguous. Germline V lookup: CDR1 MNHNS, CDR2 SASEGT. The CDR3 runs 13 residues. Deletions cut 1 base from V and 4 bases from J, with 7 bases between. This CDR3 reads CASSEGSGETQYF. For the CDR3, the DNA is TGTGCCAGCAGTGAAGGGTCAGGAGAGACCCAGTACTTC.

A few counts support this clone. The chain has TRBV18 and TRBJ2-1; D possibly corresponds to TRBD2 (5 bases). The CDR3 is 16 amino acids. The V end was cut by 3 bases, the J end by 6 bases, with 18 bases between. Germline CDR1 reads KGHSH; CDR2 reads LQKENI. The CDR3 protein is CASSPLGRLSVNEQFF. The CDR3, as DNA: TGTGCCAGCTCACCCCTTGGCCGTCTTAGCGTCAATGAGCAGTTCTTC.

The chain uses TRBV7-2 and TRBJ2-2; 9 nucleotides align to TRBD1. V lost 5 bases to trimming and J lost 6 bases; unmatched junction nucleotides: 10. CDR1 SGHTA and CDR2 FQGNSA come from the germline V gene. The CDR3 loop spans 16 amino acids. In DNA, the CDR3 is TGTGCCAGCAGCCCCCCGGGACAGGGTCTTGCCGGGGAGCTGTTTTTT. This gives the protein CASSPPGQGLAGELFF.

A note on this clone: Other DNA sequences from this sample encode an identical CDR3 as well. The chain carries TRBV7-2 and TRBJ2-2; 7 nucleotides line up with TRBD2. This CDR3 is 15 amino acids long. Germline CDR1 is SGHTA and CDR2 is FQGNSA. V lost 2 bases, J lost 1 base, and 1 base stayed unmatched. CDR3 DNA sequence: TGTGCCAGCAGCTTACAGCGGGGGAACACCGGGGAGCTGTTTTTT. Translation: CASSLQRGNTGELFF. Full variable domain (outside the CDR3, taken from reference TRBV7-2 and TRBJ2-2): GAGVSQSPSNKVTEKGKDVELRCDPISGHTALYWYRQSLGQGLEFLIYFQGNSAPDKSGLPSDRFSAERTGGSVSTLTIQRTQQEDSAVYLCASSLQRGNTGELFFGEGSRLTVL.

In this sample, this clone turned up a few times. The chain joins TRBV28 to TRBJ2-3; 14 nucleotides align to TRBD2. The CDR3 runs 17 residues. Trimming took 10 bases from V and 6 from J; bases not matched to a gene: 15. CDR1 is MDHEN and CDR2 is SYDVKM in the germline V gene. The CDR3 DNA sequence: TGTGCCACCCGCGTGACTAGCGGGAGGGCCATTTTGGATACGCAGTATTTT. It translates to CATRVTSGRAILDTQYF.

The chain joins TRBV27 to TRBJ2-7, with TRBD1 matching over 9 bases. Unmatched junction bases numbered 5, after V lost 5 bases and J lost 3 bases. The CDR3 covers 14 residues. CDR1 and CDR2 (germline): MNHEY, SMNVEV (reference sequence). CDR3 sequence (DNA): TGTGCCAGCAGTATCCGGGACAGGGACTACGAGCAGTACTTC. It translates to CASSIRDRDYEQYF.

The chain joins TRBV15 to TRBJ1-2; possibly TRBD1 for D (5 bases). This CDR3 has 15 amino acids. With 9 bases removed from V and 0 bases from J, the gap between germline ends came to 17 bases. The germline V gene has CDR1 LNHNV and CDR2 YYDKDF (reference sequence). The CDR3 loop reads CATTPVQAPNYGYTF. CDR3 bases: TGTGCCACAACTCCTGTACAGGCGCCTAACTATGGCTACACCTTC. The full variable domain, its missing parts supplied by reference TRBV15 and TRBJ1-2, is DAMVIQNPRYQVTQFGKPVTLSCSQTLNHNVMYWYQQKSSQAPKLLFHYYDKDFNNEADTPDNFQSRRPNTSFCFLDIRSPGLGDTAMYLCATTPVQAPNYGYTFGSGTRLTVV.

The J gene is TRBJ2-2, the V gene TRBV9; D ambiguous. The CDR3 sequence is 15 residues long. Germline CDR1 is SGDLS and CDR2 is YYNGEE. With 4 bases removed from V and 4 bases from J, the gap between germline ends came to 14 bases. This chain's CDR3 is CASSLSAPGTGELFF. CDR3 DNA: TGTGCCAGCAGCCTCTCGGCTCCCGGCACCGGGGAGCTGTTTTTT.

This chain connects TRBV9 to TRBJ2-1; D gene uncertain. CDR3 length equals 13 residues. Germline V gene lookup returns CDR1 SGDLS and CDR2 YYNGEE. Trimming removed 0 bases from V and 9 bases from J, with 10 bases in between. The CDR3, as DNA: TGTGCCAGCAGCGTAGCTGTAACGGCTGAGCAGTTCTTC. It codes for CASSVAVTAEQFF.

This clone was seen more than once but under ten times. This chain links TRBV18 with TRBJ2-7, with D possibly being TRBD2 (5 bases). V was cut by 3 bases and J by 4 bases, with 16 bases left in between. The V gene's germline CDR1 is KGHSH and CDR2 LQKENI. CDR3 length equals 15 residues. Here the CDR3 DNA reads TGTGCCAGCTCACCCGCCTTAGGGAGTCTTTACGAGCAGTACTTC. Encoded protein: CASSPALGSLYEQYF. The full variable domain, rest sourced from reference TRBV18 and TRBJ2-7, is NAGVMQNPRHLVRRRGQEARLRCSPMKGHSHVYWYRQLPEEGLKFMVYLQKENIIDESGMPKERFSAEFPKEGPSILRIQQVVRGDSAAYFCASSPALGSLYEQYFGPGTRLTVT.

V usage is TRBV5-4 and J usage is TRBJ2-6; 10 nucleotides match TRBD1. V dropped 0 bases and J dropped 2; count of bases not matched to a gene: 2. Germline V lookup: CDR1 SGHNT, CDR2 YYREEE (reference sequence). The CDR3 runs to 17 residues. This CDR3 reads CASSLGTGGAGANVLTF. The DNA for the CDR3 is TGTGCCAGCAGCTTGGGGACAGGGGGTGCTGGGGCCAACGTCCTGACTTTC. The full variable domain, rest sourced from reference TRBV5-4 and TRBJ2-6, is ETGVTQSPTHLIKTRGQQVTLRCSSQSGHNTVSWYQQALGQGPQFIFQYYREEENGRGNFPPRFSGLQFPNYSSELNVNALELDDSALYLCASSLGTGGAGANVLTFGAGSRLTVL.

The V and J genes are TRBV5-4 and TRBJ2-3, with D tentatively TRBD1 or TRBD2 (5 bases each). The CDR3 covers 15 residues. CDR1 and CDR2 from the germline V gene are SGHNT and YYREEE (reference sequence). Trimming removed 4 bases at V and 0 bases at J, with 12 bases between. DNA for the CDR3: TGTGCCAGCAGCCCGTGGGACCGTAGCACAGATACGCAGTATTTT. Translated, it gives CASSPWDRSTDTQYF.

The chain combines TRBV9 with TRBJ1-2; no clear D. The germline CDR1 and CDR2 sequences are SGDLS and YYNGEE. CDR3 length: 13 amino acids. Trimming took off 0 bases at V and 4 bases at J, with 7 bases between the two ends. The chain's CDR3 is CASSVVGGYGYTF. DNA of the CDR3: TGTGCCAGCAGCGTAGTGGGTGGCTATGGCTACACCTTC.

The chain uses TRBV4-2 and TRBJ1-3; no clear D gene. The V and J ends lost 1 base and 4 bases respectively, with 11 bases between them. This CDR3 region has 15 residues. CDR1 is LGHNA and CDR2 is YNFKEQ in the germline V gene. CDR3 coding DNA: TGTGCCAGCAGCCAAGCGTACGATTCAGGAAACACCATATATTTT. It yields the protein CASSQAYDSGNTIYF.